The following is a TCR beta chain sequence with its context. Its cognate antigen is unknown. Germline V lookup: CDR1 SGHTA, CDR2 FQGNSA. This CDR3 spans 17 amino acids. Trimming removed 5 bases from V and 2 bases from J, with 22 bases in between. The sample is drawn from a study of CD8+CD57+ T cells in acquired aplastic anemia. Genomic DNA, the template, was used for profiling of the TCR beta VDJ and CDR3. In TCRdb, the reads were re-called with MiXCR into one record per CDR3 protein. The table records 200,000 to 250,000 distinct CDR3 sequences, about 60% of them present only once. Those patients picked for sequencing had displayed CD8+CD57+ cell expansion on flow cytometry. Among the patients, all had severe acquired aplastic anemia. General observations from the study: Between patients and controls, CD8+ Simpson's diversity did not vary significantly. The study identified roughly 29 CD8+ CDR3 sequences shared by patients and controls.

Sequenced input: sorted CD4+, CD8+, or CD8+CD57+ T cells (not recorded which) from PBMCs. The V gene is TRBV7-2, the J gene TRBJ2-7; either TRBD1 or TRBD2 may fit D (5 bases each). This sequence originates from a human donor with aplastic anemia. The CDR3 here is CASSQGPTGTAPYEQYF. As DNA, the CDR3 is TGTGCCAGCAGCCAAGGGCCGACTGGGACGGCCCCCTACGAGCAGTACTTC.